This is a list of T cell receptor beta chains from one sample in a study of a mutant IDH1 vaccine in newly diagnosed glioma. This table comes from immunoSEQ multiplex PCR, and its TCRdb copy is limited to in-frame clones, with some not included. The sample has tens of thousands of clones, 80% to 90% seen once. Sequenced material: PBMCs, taken from a glioma patient treated with radiotherapy, temozolomide or both. These receptors were obtained from a middle-aged woman with glioma. The CDR3 runs from the conserved cysteine through the conserved F or W. D genes are given only for firm matches. Expanded clones are given a class, and other clones once, few, many or no size at all.

DNA: TGTGCCAGCAGCCCGCGGACGGCCAATCAGCCCCAGCATTTT
CDR3: CASSPRTANQPQHF
length: 14
V: TRBV9
D: -
size: few
J: TRBJ1-5

DNA: TGTGCCAGCGGACGGACCGAGCAGTACTTC
CDR3: CASGRTEQYF
length: 10
V: TRBV6-5
D: -
size: -
J: TRBJ2-7

DNA: TGTGCCAGCTCACCCGGGGGATCGAACACTGAAGCTTTCTTT
CDR3: CASSPGGSNTEAFF
length: 14
V: TRBV18
D: -
size: -
J: TRBJ1-1

DNA: TGTGCCAGCAGCCATTCGTTCCGGGGTCGGGGTAGCAATCAGCCCCAGCATTTT
CDR3: CASSHSFRGRGSNQPQHF
length: 18
V: TRBV14
D: -
size: -
J: TRBJ1-5

DNA: TGTGCCAGCAGTCGGACAGGGGCGGCCTACGAGCAGTACTTC
CDR3: CASSRTGAAYEQYF
length: 14
V: TRBV6-5
D: TRBD1
size: -
J: TRBJ2-7

DNA: TGTGCCAGTAGTAGGGGGACAGGGAGTCACACAGATACGCAGTATTTT
CDR3: CASSRGTGSHTDTQYF
length: 16
V: TRBV19
D: TRBD1
size: -
J: TRBJ2-3

DNA: TGCGCCAGCAGCCAAGATAGGGCAACTCCCGGGGGCTCCTACGAGCAGTACTTC
CDR3: CASSQDRATPGGSYEQYF
length: 18
V: TRBV4-3
D: -
size: -
J: TRBJ2-7

DNA: TGTGCCAGCAGCGAAACAGGGTTTGGCTACACCTTC
CDR3: CASSETGFGYTF
length: 12
V: TRBV11-2
D: -
size: once
J: TRBJ1-2

DNA: TGTGCCAGCAGTGTTTCGGGACTAGCGGTAAAGGTTCGGGGCGAGCAGTACTTC
CDR3: CASSVSGLAVKVRGEQYF
length: 18
V: TRBV6-1
D: TRBD2
size: -
J: TRBJ2-7

DNA: TGTGCCAGCAGTCCCCTCCAGAGTGAGACCCAGTACTTC
CDR3: CASSPLQSETQYF
length: 13
V: TRBV27
D: -
size: once
J: TRBJ2-5

DNA: TGCGCCAGCAGCTTGGCTCCGGGGCCTGAAAAACTGTTTTTT
CDR3: CASSLAPGPEKLFF
length: 14
V: TRBV5-1
D: -
size: -
J: TRBJ1-4

DNA: TGTGCCATCAGGGCCACTAGCGAAGGCGACGAGCAGTACTTC
CDR3: CAIRATSEGDEQYF
length: 14
V: TRBV10-3
D: TRBD2
size: -
J: TRBJ2-7

DNA: TGTGCCAGCAGTCCCAATGGGTTCGACACCGGGGAGCTGTTTTTT
CDR3: CASSPNGFDTGELFF
length: 15
V: TRBV2
D: -
size: once
J: TRBJ2-2

DNA: TGCGCCAGCAGCCAAGTTTACACGGCAGAACAAAATGAAAAACTGTTTTTT
CDR3: CASSQVYTAEQNEKLFF
length: 17
V: TRBV4-1
D: -
size: -
J: TRBJ1-4

DNA: TGTGCCAGCAGTTCGAGGAACACCATATATTTT
CDR3: CASSSRNTIYF
length: 11
V: TRBV6-6
D: -
size: -
J: TRBJ1-3

DNA: TGTGCCAGTAGTTTCAGGCTCTTGGATACGCAGTATTTT
CDR3: CASSFRLLDTQYF
length: 13
V: TRBV19
D: -
size: -
J: TRBJ2-3

DNA: TGCAGCGTTGCGGATGCCGGGACAGGGAGTCAGCCCCAGCATTTT
CDR3: CSVADAGTGSQPQHF
length: 15
V: TRBV29-1
D: TRBD1
size: -
J: TRBJ1-5

DNA: TGTGCCAGCAGCTCTCAGAGGCTGAACACTGAAGCTTTCTTT
CDR3: CASSSQRLNTEAFF
length: 14
V: TRBV7-9
D: -
size: -
J: TRBJ1-1

DNA: TGTGCCAGCAGCTTTGGGGCAGGGGTGACAACTAACTATGGCTACACCTTC
CDR3: CASSFGAGVTTNYGYTF
length: 17
V: TRBV5-8
D: -
size: -
J: TRBJ1-2

DNA: TGCGCCAGCACGGGTTATACTGAAGCTTTCTTT
CDR3: CASTGYTEAFF
length: 11
V: TRBV10-2
D: -
size: -
J: TRBJ1-1

DNA: TGCGCCAGCAGCCAAGATTTGGGTCAACCGTATGGGGCCAACGTCCTGACTTTC
CDR3: CASSQDLGQPYGANVLTF
length: 18
V: TRBV4-3
D: -
size: -
J: TRBJ2-6

DNA: TGTGCCAGCAGCGCGAATGGGCGGGACACAGATACGCAGTATTTT
CDR3: CASSANGRDTDTQYF
length: 15
V: TRBV2
D: -
size: once
J: TRBJ2-3

DNA: TGTGCCAGCTCACCACGGGGACAGGGATACACTGAAGCTTTCTTT
CDR3: CASSPRGQGYTEAFF
length: 15
V: TRBV18
D: TRBD1
size: -
J: TRBJ1-1

DNA: TGTGCCAGCAACTACCAGGGACAGAAGAACACTGAAGCTTTCTTT
CDR3: CASNYQGQKNTEAFF
length: 15
V: TRBV2
D: TRBD1
size: -
J: TRBJ1-1

DNA: TGCAGCACTAGGGAGGGCTCCTACAATGAGCAGTTCTTC
CDR3: CSTREGSYNEQFF
length: 13
V: TRBV29-1
D: TRBD2
size: -
J: TRBJ2-1

DNA: TGTGCCAGCAGCTTTTCTAGCTCGGAGACCCAGTACTTC
CDR3: CASSFSSSETQYF
length: 13
V: TRBV5-6
D: -
size: -
J: TRBJ2-5

DNA: TGTGCCAGCAGTTTAGTGAGCGGGACGGGTAACTATGGCTACACCTTC
CDR3: CASSLVSGTGNYGYTF
length: 16
V: TRBV6-5
D: -
size: -
J: TRBJ1-2

DNA: TGTGCCAGCAGCTCCGGACAGGGAGAAAAACTGTTTTTT
CDR3: CASSSGQGEKLFF
length: 13
V: TRBV5-4
D: TRBD1
size: -
J: TRBJ1-4

DNA: TGTGCCAGCAGTTACTCGTGGGATGGGGGGAGGGATGGCTACACCTTC
CDR3: CASSYSWDGGRDGYTF
length: 16
V: TRBV6-5
D: -
size: once
J: TRBJ1-2

DNA: TGTGCCAGCAGTTTAAGACAGACAAGACTTTACGAGCAGTACTTC
CDR3: CASSLRQTRLYEQYF
length: 15
V: TRBV28
D: -
size: once
J: TRBJ2-7

DNA: TGTGCCAGCAGTTTATTCTGGGGCCCGGAAGGCAATCAGCCCCAGCATTTT
CDR3: CASSLFWGPEGNQPQHF
length: 17
V: TRBV27
D: -
size: -
J: TRBJ1-5

DNA: TGTGCCAGCAGCCAGTCTTTCGGGGTTTGGAACACCGGGGAGCTGTTTTTT
CDR3: CASSQSFGVWNTGELFF
length: 17
V: TRBV4-2
D: -
size: -
J: TRBJ2-2

DNA: TGTGCCAGCAGCGTCCGGGAGGACACTGAAGCTTTCTTT
CDR3: CASSVREDTEAFF
length: 13
V: TRBV9
D: -
size: -
J: TRBJ1-1

DNA: TGTGCCAGCAGCCAGGGACAGGCTGGGGCCAACGTCCTGACTTTC
CDR3: CASSQGQAGANVLTF
length: 15
V: TRBV7-2
D: TRBD1
size: once
J: TRBJ2-6

DNA: TGTGCCAGCAGCTTACGCGGGGCAGATACGCAGTATTTT
CDR3: CASSLRGADTQYF
length: 13
V: TRBV7-2
D: -
size: -
J: TRBJ2-3

DNA: TGTGCCAGCAGCTCAGACAGGTCCCGCGGGACTGAAGCTTTCTTT
CDR3: CASSSDRSRGTEAFF
length: 15
V: TRBV11-2
D: -
size: -
J: TRBJ1-1

DNA: TGTGCCAGCAGCCAAGAGGGCGGCTACACCTTC
CDR3: CASSQEGGYTF
length: 11
V: TRBV14
D: -
size: -
J: TRBJ1-2

DNA: TGTGCCAGTAGTATAGATCTCCGGGGGGGGAACACTGAAGCTTTCTTT
CDR3: CASSIDLRGGNTEAFF
length: 16
V: TRBV19
D: -
size: -
J: TRBJ1-1

DNA: TGTGCCAGTAGTAATGGGCCCCGACAAGAAGCTTTCTTT
CDR3: CASSNGPRQEAFF
length: 13
V: TRBV19
D: -
size: -
J: TRBJ1-1

DNA: TGTGCCAGCAGTGCCCTGGGAGGGGGCGCCGACTACGAGCAGTACTTC
CDR3: CASSALGGGADYEQYF
length: 16
V: TRBV25-1
D: -
size: once
J: TRBJ2-7

DNA: TGTGCCAGTAGTATAGGGACAGGGTCCAGCTATGGCTACACCTTC
CDR3: CASSIGTGSSYGYTF
length: 15
V: TRBV19
D: TRBD1
size: -
J: TRBJ1-2

DNA: TGTGCCAGCAGCGTGCCTCCACAGGGAGGTGGCTACACCTTC
CDR3: CASSVPPQGGGYTF
length: 14
V: TRBV9
D: -
size: -
J: TRBJ1-2